This TCR beta chain was captured in a study of cytomegalovirus exposure and HLA in healthy donors (dated by TCRdb to 2015 to 2018). A note on the overall study: In an earlier analysis of several hundred of the donors, under 300 Gb of sequence data and 90 million to 120 million unique TCR beta sequences from about 190 million T cells were reported. Around 300 gigabases of sequencing data and approximately 85 million unique TCR sequences were included in an early release covering around 650 HLA-typed donors. Among the approximately 430 genotyped donors, about 85% belonged to the genetic ancestry cluster associated with self-reported Caucasian donors. The study aimed to test whether signatures of past pathogen exposure could be identified by cataloging public T cell receptors. The T cell repertoires of roughly 660 subjects were profiled by immunosequencing and related to cytomegalovirus serostatus. Besides the first cohort of around 670 subjects, a separate validation cohort made up of 95 to 150 different subjects was used. To predict cytomegalovirus infection status, the study combined high-throughput TCR immunosequencing, statistical association of individual TCRs with disease status, and machine learning. A later analysis re-examined previously published TCR beta repertoires from 610 or so donors and added high-resolution HLA genotyping to investigate patterns of TCR occurrence. Rather than using new phenotypic data, the later analysis identified candidate immune exposures from TCR beta sequences and from how often those sequences occurred across donors. In an earlier analysis of 587 of the donors, high-throughput TCR beta sequencing was used to judge whether each TCR beta V gene segment behaved as functional or pseudogenic. Alongside the repertoire data, information on donor age, sex, ethnicity and CMV serostatus was compiled. A later genetic analysis took genome-wide SNP genotypes for about 55% of the 666 donors and used that subset as a discovery cohort. Every repertoire in the discovery cohort had been generated on one and the same sequencing platform. Class I and class II HLA loci were covered by the typing at four-digit resolution. Typing coverage varied by locus: roughly 620-640 donors for A, B, C, DRB1 and DQB1; roughly 500 for DQA1; about 590 for DPA1; 450 to 480 for DPB1. About five DR-DQ haplotypes were treated as single units for association and clustering because of strong linkage in the cohort. On average, over 200,000 unique TCR beta nucleotide sequences were sequenced per donor among more than 350 genotyped donors of the cohort, with roughly 19% of those sequences being non-productive.

On this clone itself: The specificity of this receptor is unknown.

The cohort comprised hundreds of healthy bone marrow donors. At the time of sampling, all cohort members were nominally healthy, though unrecorded immune exposures were likely present. The donor was CMV seronegative and was included in the group of a few hundred seronegative cohort members. Every donor gave a peripheral blood sample, and the peripheral blood mononuclear cells from that sample were used for TCR beta sequencing. The Qiagen DNeasy Blood Extraction Kit was used to extract genomic DNA from the blood cell samples. Library preparation used the immunoSEQ multiplex PCR assay. A mixture of 60 forward primers for TCR Vbeta segments and 13 reverse primers for TCR Jbeta segments was used in the multiplex PCR. The CDR3 region of rearranged TCR beta genes was amplified from genomic DNA with a multiplex PCR assay. The Illumina HiSeq System was used to sequence the amplified TCR beta libraries as 87-base-pair reads. Turning to the authors' computational methods: Across the 670 or so repertoires, a later analysis counted 60 million to 90 million unique TCR beta chains, approximately 12 million of which were shared by at least two donors. Raw reads were error-corrected and collapsed into unique sequences by a nearest-neighbor algorithm in which closely related sequences were merged to remove PCR and sequencing errors. CDR3 sequences were aligned to IMGT reference sequences to assign V, D and J gene segments. For a sequence to be retained, a match of at least six nucleotides was required to both a V gene segment and a J gene segment. A rearrangement was called productive if the CDR3 had no stop codons and remained in frame with V and J, and every other rearrangement was called non-productive. Following IMGT convention, CDR3 was defined as the stretch from the second conserved V-encoded cysteine up to the conserved J-encoded phenylalanine. In an earlier analysis of more than 550 of the donors, sequences lacking an unambiguous match to a single V gene segment were excluded. An earlier analysis of about 600 of the donors called V segments functional above 56.7% productive rearrangements and segregating when the between-donor standard deviation exceeded 5%. To diagnose cytomegalovirus status from the catalog of TCR beta chain sequences, a statistical classification framework was built. In a later analysis, V and J genes were assigned by comparing TCR nucleotide sequences against IMGT/GENE-DB human TR gene sequences. Using the TCRdist pipeline, a later analysis assigned CDR3 sequences along with most-parsimonious VDJ recombination scenarios. In a later analysis, each TCR beta chain was defined by its CDR3 amino acid sequence together with its V-gene family, and reads lacking a unique V-gene family were excluded. To address suspected cross-contamination and a sequencing artifact, a later analysis removed roughly 580 highly shared, low-generation-probability nucleotide sequences. In a later analysis, a clonal expansion index was calculated for each public chain from normalized within-repertoire ranks of inferred template counts. Generation probabilities in a later analysis came from a VDJ recombination model fitted to out-of-frame rearrangements, and those results were checked against IGoR. A later analysis scored TCR-TCR, TCR-HLA and TCR-CMV co-occurrence with hypergeometric tests, applying a repertoire-size bias correction to TCR pairs. To estimate false discovery rates, a later analysis permuted the HLA or CMV assignments 20 times. A later analysis grouped co-occurring TCRs with DBSCAN, adding TCRdist sequence similarity when clustering within HLA-allele-positive subsets. Repertoires with fewer than 30,000 or more than 120,000 public chains were left out of co-occurrence clustering, as were roughly five repertoires with anomalous nucleotide sharing. TCRdb mirrors the immuneACCESS table, restricted to in-frame sequences. Some clones are absent from its copies; in checked studies, under half trace to an unresolved V gene, and the reason for the others is unknown. D and trimming were read from the DNA, whereas the V and J calls and clone size are those reported in that table. The sample's records list 200,000 or so clones. Of the sample, around 0.7% falls within the top ten clones.

V loses 5 bases of germline sequence and J loses 1 base, and the interval between the two ends is 8 bases. From the germline V gene, CDR1 is SGHVS and CDR2 is FQNEAQ. The CDR3 has 13 amino acids, counting the end cysteine and phenylalanine. Only the CDR3 part of the read is kept: 39 bases, read in frame from the first base. Summary of the overall study and its limitations: Strong co-occurrence of HLA alleles, especially DR and DQ, made assigning TCR associations to individual alleles difficult. A further reported finding was that TCR beta sequences accurately predicted the HLA-A and HLA-B alleles for most subjects in the first cohort. Correlated functional status among segregating V segments might be attributable to linkage disequilibrium, but an unknown experimental factor could not be ruled out. Broadly in line with IMGT annotations, most TCR beta V segments showed up in productive rearrangements about 90% or about 30% of the time in an earlier analysis of approximately 600 of the donors. Because some donors lacked HLA typing at each locus, the association tests relied only on the typed subset. A later genetic analysis associated a missense DCLRE1C variant with V-gene and J-gene trimming of TCR beta chains, and an independent cohort replicated the association. The presence/absence analyses assumed that sequencing depth was roughly uniform across donors, and that assumption may not be true. According to a later analysis, most CMV-associated TCR beta chains appeared to be HLA-restricted, and the HLA associations seemed to be driven largely by CMV exposure. Some IMGT-functional V segments, including TRBV6-2 and TRBV6-3, could not be distinguished by the 87-base-pair reads and were therefore excluded. In the study, some 180 TCR beta chains were listed as associated with cytomegalovirus. The authors suggested that the approach could potentially be extended to other disease states and immunological phenotypes. In vitro tests confirmed that a few of the cytomegalovirus-associated TCR beta chains recognize cytomegalovirus antigens. The classifier was reported to diagnose cytomegalovirus status with high specificity and sensitivity in both the original and validation cohorts. Seventeen rarely observed V segments, including chromosome 9 orphons, were excluded from the earlier analysis of about 600 of the donors because counts were too low. Only TCR beta chains were sequenced in this cohort, and the absence of alpha or paired-chain data limited detectable features. In a later analysis, 15,000 to 20,000 TCR beta sequences were associated with specific HLA alleles at a false discovery rate of 0.05. A group of highly shared sequence variants was considered likely to be a technical artifact of the sequencing pipeline. Across donors, most TCR sequences were observed very rarely, whereas some public TCRs were present in many individuals. In a later analysis, several top co-occurrence clusters were reported to appear linked to parvovirus B19, influenza, CMV and Epstein-Barr virus. Compared with equally common non-associated chains, HLA-associated TCR beta chains in a later analysis were more clonally expanded and had lower generation probabilities. In a later analysis, TCR association rates were found to vary across HLA loci, with the most associated TCRs seen for DRB1 alleles and the fewest for HLA-C alleles. CMV serostatus was the only immune exposure information available for the cohort. Compared with the roughly 700-donor mean, donors in an Asian-associated ancestry cluster had fewer N-insertions in productive TCRs, according to a later genetic analysis.

The source material was PBMCs. The receptor was derived from a boy between 10 and 17 years old in good health and CMV-seronegative. The rearrangement joined TRBV7-8 to TRBJ1-1, with the D gene uncertain. CDR3 loop: CASSRTSNTEAFF. The DNA sequence is TGTGCCAGCAGCCGAACATCGAACACTGAAGCTTTCTTT.